Listed here are 21 T cell receptor beta chains from one sample, sequenced in a study of response to subunit inactivated influenza vaccine. One entry per CDR3 protein, called by TCRdb with MiXCR from the RT-PCR reads. This table holds 500,000 to 550,000 distinct CDR3 sequences, roughly 7.6% found once. Sequences were derived from PBMCs from blood, sampled approximately 25 months after vaccination. All receptors come from a man in his fifties or sixties who received an inactivated influenza vaccine.

This clonotype was found many times. The CDR3 region is CASTRYNEQFF. CDR3 bases: TGTGCCAGCACTCGATACAATGAGCAGTTCTTC. The chain links TRBV2 to TRBJ2-1; D gene ambiguous. The V gene lost 7 bases and the J gene lost 4 bases, with 5 bases spanning the gap. This CDR3 comprises 11 residues. Germline CDR1 SNHLY, CDR2 FYNNEI.

The rearrangement links TRBV20-1 to TRBJ1-4; D is perhaps TRBD1 (5 bases). The length of the CDR3 is 14 residues. The V and J ends lost 3 bases and 8 bases respectively, with 16 bases between them. Germline V CDR1 and CDR2: DFQATT, SNEGSKA (reference sequence). As DNA, the CDR3 is TGCAGTGCTAGCCCTCAGGGATCGTGGGAAAAACTGTTTTTT. Translated, it gives CSASPQGSWEKLFF.

This clonotype showed up just a few times. The J gene is TRBJ1-5, the V gene TRBV28; tentatively, D is TRBD1 (6 bases). Trimming stripped 7 bases from V and 5 bases from J, with 15 bases between. This CDR3 has 14 residues. Germline CDR1 is MDHEN and CDR2 is SYDVKM. CDR3 in DNA: TGTGCCAGCAAACAAGGGGCAGGGGATCAGCCCCAGCATTTT. Protein: CASKQGAGDQPQHF.

This clonotype was detected a few times. The rearrangement joins TRBV20-1 to TRBJ2-4; 8 bases fit TRBD1. V lost 3 bases, J lost 0 bases, and 7 bases stayed unmatched. The CDR3 consists of 16 residues. CDR1 and CDR2 from the germline V gene are DFQATT and SNEGSKA (reference sequence). CDR3 amino acids: CSAREDRGLAKNIQYF. CDR3 in DNA: TGCAGTGCTAGGGAAGACAGGGGATTAGCCAAAAACATTCAGTACTTC.

The CDR3 region is CAWRTPGAGEQFF. In DNA form, the CDR3 reads TGTGCCTGGAGGACCCCTGGGGCGGGCGAGCAGTTCTTC. The chain uses TRBV30 and TRBJ2-1; possibly TRBD1 or TRBD2 for D (5 bases each). This CDR3 is 13 amino acids long. V lost 3 bases and J lost 10, with 16 bases in between. From germline, CDR1 is GTSNPN and CDR2 SVGIG (reference sequence).

This clonotype was found a few times. The rearrangement uses TRBV12-3 or TRBV12-4 and TRBJ1-2; 7 bases map to TRBD1. The CDR3 consists of 15 residues. The J segment lost 3 bases and the V segment lost 3 bases, leaving 7 bases of the junction unmatched. The CDR3 reads CASSFGTAPDYGYTF. CDR3 coding DNA: TGTGCCAGCAGTTTCGGGACAGCGCCCGACTATGGCTACACCTTC.

This clonotype showed up just a few times. This chain connects TRBV7-2 to TRBJ2-7; D is ambiguous. The CDR3 has 13 residues. The germline V gene has CDR1 SGHTA and CDR2 FQGNSA. The V gene lost 2 bases and the J gene lost 4 bases, with 9 bases spanning the gap. CDR3 DNA sequence: TGTGCCAGCAGCTTAACATACATTTACGAGCAGTACTTC. Its translation is CASSLTYIYEQYF.

This clonotype was detected only a few times. This chain's CDR3 is CASSFGAGGYEQYF. In DNA form, the CDR3 reads TGCGCCAGCAGCTTTGGGGCGGGGGGGTACGAGCAGTACTTC. This chain joins TRBV5-1 and TRBJ2-7, with 9 nucleotides matching TRBD2. Losses at the gene ends were 2 bases for V and 4 bases for J; bases not matched to a gene: 4. Germline V lookup: CDR1 SGHRS, CDR2 YFSETQ. The CDR3 consists of 14 residues.

This clonotype was counted between two and nine times. V is TRBV28 and J is TRBJ1-1, with D uncertain. The V and J ends lost 6 bases and 3 bases respectively, with 8 bases between them. This CDR3 contains 12 residues. CDR1 is MDHEN and CDR2 is SYDVKM in the germline V gene. CDR3 amino acids: CASSTGYTEAFF. The CDR3 nucleotides read TGTGCCAGCAGCACTGGGTACACTGAAGCTTTCTTT.

There are a few counts of this clonotype. The chain carries TRBV5-6 and TRBJ2-7, with D hard to call. This CDR3 region has 14 residues. Germline-derived CDR1 and CDR2 are SGHDT and YYEEEE. The germline V and J ends were trimmed by 1 base and 2 bases, with 10 bases remaining between them. The CDR3 loop reads CASSLWQAAYEQYF. DNA for the CDR3: TGTGCCAGCAGCTTGTGGCAGGCCGCCTACGAGCAGTACTTC.

For this clonotype: It may be a read error: a sequence one base away is much more abundant. J is TRBJ2-3 and V is TRBV29-1; 7 bases are a match to TRBD1. In germline, CDR1 is SQVTM, CDR2 ANQGSEA. This CDR3 has 12 residues. The V and J ends lost 5 bases and 7 bases, in that order; junction bases with no gene match: 6. In nucleotides, the CDR3 is TGCAGCGTTTACAGGGGTCCATATACGCAGTATTTT. Translating gives CSVYRGPYTQYF.

The chain recombines TRBV27 with TRBJ1-6; TRBD1 might be the D (6 bases). Germline values: CDR1 MNHEY, CDR2 SMNVEV (reference sequence). V lost 7 bases and J lost 8, with 24 bases in between. This CDR3 is 17 amino acids long. The CDR3 protein is CASTHIRTGIRDSPLHF. The CDR3 nucleotides are TGTGCCAGCACCCACATTAGAACAGGGATAAGAGATTCACCCCTCCACTTT.

This clonotype was observed a handful of times. This chain joins TRBV4-2 and TRBJ2-2, with D hard to call. Germline values: CDR1 LGHNA, CDR2 YNFKEQ. V lost 0 bases to trimming and J lost 1 base, with 9 bases between them. The length of the CDR3 is 16 residues. CDR3 sequence (DNA): TGTGCCAGCAGCCAAGAATTCGCCCGGAACACCGGGGAGCTGTTTTTT. It yields the protein CASSQEFARNTGELFF.

The table lists this clonotype with a few counts. The genes are TRBV20-1 and TRBJ2-1, with D possibly TRBD2 on 5 matching bases. The CDR3 is 11 residues long. Germline CDR1 is DFQATT and CDR2 is SNEGSKA (reference sequence). The germline V and J ends were trimmed by 4 bases and 7 bases, with 8 bases remaining between them. CDR3 protein: CSANPGNEQFF. Written as DNA, the CDR3 is TGCAGTGCTAATCCGGGAAATGAGCAGTTCTTC.

This clonotype was detected many times. This sequence joins TRBV29-1 and TRBJ1-1; TRBD1 matches at 7 bases. Germline loops: CDR1 SQVTM, CDR2 ANQGSEA. J lost 3 bases, V lost 7 bases, and 8 bases had no gene match. The CDR3 contains 13 residues. CDR3 DNA: TGCAGCGCCGGACAGGAATTTTACACTGAAGCTTTCTTT. Encoded protein: CSAGQEFYTEAFF. The full variable domain, its missing parts supplied by reference TRBV29-1 and TRBJ1-1, is SAVISQKPSRDICQRGTSLTIQCQVDSQVTMMFWYRQQPGQSLTLIATANQGSEATYESGFVIDKFPISRPNLTFSTLTVSNMSPEDSSIYLCSAGQEFYTEAFFGQGTRLTVV.

This clonotype was detected many times. The rearrangement uses TRBV4-3 and TRBJ2-1, with TRBD1 as a possible D gene (6 bases). V dropped 1 base and J dropped 8 bases, with 15 bases sitting between them. Germline values: CDR1 LGHNA, CDR2 YSLEER. This CDR3 is built from 15 residues. The CDR3 region is CASSQVWGRLDEQFF. Here the CDR3 DNA reads TGCGCCAGCAGCCAAGTCTGGGGGCGCTTGGATGAGCAGTTCTTC.

This clonotype was counted a few times. This chain uses TRBV6-5 with TRBJ2-1; D is undetermined. CDR3 length equals 17 residues. V was pared by 2 bases and J by 5 bases, with 19 bases between. Germline V gene lookup returns CDR1 MNHEY and CDR2 SVGAGI. For the CDR3, the DNA is TGTGCCAGCAGTTACATGGCGGCGGCGAGTGTGGACAATGAGCAGTTCTTC. This codes for CASSYMAAASVDNEQFF.

This clonotype appeared a few times. This chain links TRBV28 with TRBJ2-1; D tentatively reads TRBD1 or TRBD2 (5 bases each). Germline V lookup: CDR1 MDHEN, CDR2 SYDVKM. The V and J ends lost 3 bases and 10 bases respectively, with 10 bases between them. This CDR3 spans 12 amino acids. This chain's CDR3 is CASSFLRGEQFF. CDR3 DNA: TGTGCCAGCAGTTTTTTACGGGGCGAGCAGTTCTTC.

The chain links TRBV15 to TRBJ2-1; D not certain. Trimming removed 0 bases from V and 11 bases from J, with 8 bases in between. There are 12 residues in the CDR3. Germline lookup yields CDR1 LNHNV and CDR2 YYDKDF (reference sequence). CDR3 nucleotides: TGTGCCACCAGCAGAGATGGCATGAAGCAGTTCTTC. Protein sequence: CATSRDGMKQFF.

This clonotype was picked up a small number of times. V is TRBV5-5 and J is TRBJ2-7; D unclear. The CDR3 runs 14 residues. Germline V gene data show CDR1 as SGHKS and CDR2 as YYEKEE (reference sequence). With 0 bases removed from V and 2 bases from J, the gap between germline ends came to 9 bases. CDR3: CASSLDSFTYEQYF. The CDR3, as DNA: TGTGCCAGCAGCTTGGACAGCTTTACCTACGAGCAGTACTTC.

This clonotype has ten or more counts. This chain links TRBV3-1 with TRBJ2-2; D not certain. The CDR3 runs 14 residues. The V and J ends lost 3 bases and 5 bases respectively, with 10 bases between them. The germline gives CDR1 LGHDT, CDR2 YNNKEL (reference sequence). The CDR3 sequence is CASSQDGRTGELFF. CDR3 DNA: TGTGCCAGCAGCCAGGACGGAAGGACCGGGGAGCTGTTTTTT. The whole variable domain, remainder taken from reference TRBV3-1 and TRBJ2-2, is DTAVSQTPKYLVTQMGNDKSIKCEQNLGHDTMYWYKQDSKKFLKIMFSYNNKELIINETVPNRFSPKSPDKAHLNLHINSLELGDSAVYFCASSQDGRTGELFFGEGSRLTVL.